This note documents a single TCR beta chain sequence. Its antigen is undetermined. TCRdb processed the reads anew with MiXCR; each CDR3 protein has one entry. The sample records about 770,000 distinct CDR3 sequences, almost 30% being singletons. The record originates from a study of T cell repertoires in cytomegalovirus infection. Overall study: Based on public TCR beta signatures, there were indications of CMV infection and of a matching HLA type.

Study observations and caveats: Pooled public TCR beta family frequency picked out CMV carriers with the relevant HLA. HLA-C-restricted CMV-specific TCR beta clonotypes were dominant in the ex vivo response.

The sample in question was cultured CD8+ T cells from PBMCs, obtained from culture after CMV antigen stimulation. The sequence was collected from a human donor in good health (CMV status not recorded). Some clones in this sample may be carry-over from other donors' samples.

CDR3 in DNA: TGTGCCAGCAGCGTTGGGACAAATACTAACTATGGCTACACCTTC. This encodes CASSVGTNTNYGYTF. This chain uses TRBV9 with TRBJ1-2, with a tentative D call TRBD1 (6 bases). The CDR3 loop spans 15 amino acids. Deletions cut 2 bases from V and 0 bases from J, with 11 bases between. Germline V lookup: CDR1 SGDLS, CDR2 YYNGEE.